One and the same sample provided the 19 T cell receptor beta chains below, sequenced in a study of T-cell memory formation after mild COVID-19. Using its own MiXCR run on the 5' RACE reads, TCRdb lists one record per CDR3 protein. Among approximately 260,000 distinct CDR3 sequences listed, more than 15% were seen once. Specimen: PBMCs or a T cell subset sorted from them (not recorded which). The receptors here all came from a man aged 18 to 35 who had mild COVID-19 (a few samples of this study predate the infection). Cell type and time point are not known.

This clonotype was counted a few times. The chain recombines TRBV7-3 with TRBJ2-3; TRBD2 agrees at 12 bases. The CDR3 runs to 17 residues. The germline V gene encodes CDR1 SGHTA and CDR2 FQGTGA. V shed 5 bases, J shed 11 bases, and the junction held 17 bases outside the gene matches. DNA of the CDR3: TGTGCCAGCAGCCCCCGACTAGCGGGGGCCCGTTCCATCGTGCAGTATTTT. Translated, it gives CASSPRLAGARSIVQYF. Variable domain in full (rest from reference TRBV7-3 and TRBJ2-3): GAGVSQTPSNKVTEKGKYVELRCDPISGHTALYWYRQSLGQGPEFLIYFQGTGAADDSGLPNDRFFAVRPEGSVSTLKIQRTERGDSAVYLCASSPRLAGARSIVQYFGPGTRLTVL.

The chain employs TRBV4-1 and TRBJ2-7; TRBD2 aligns across 7 bases. Germline CDR1 is MGHRA and CDR2 is YSYEKL. The V gene end was trimmed by 1 base and the J gene end by 7 bases; junction bases not matched to a gene: 7. The CDR3 contains 14 residues. The CDR3 DNA follows: TGCGCCAGCAGCCAAGGGGAGGGGATGGGGGAGCAGTACGTC. Translating it yields CASSQGEGMGEQYV.

This clonotype turned up a few times. The rearrangement joins TRBV12-3 or TRBV12-4 to TRBJ1-5, with D maybe TRBD1 (5 bases). Trimming stripped 5 bases from V and 0 bases from J, with 11 bases between. CDR3 length: 15 residues. CDR3 coding DNA: TGTGCCAGCAGTCGCGGGGGAGGTAGCAATCAGCCCCAGCATTTT. This gives the protein CASSRGGGSNQPQHF.

This clonotype was picked up a small number of times. The V and J genes are TRBV29-1 and TRBJ2-1; D unclear. Germline CDR1 is SQVTM and CDR2 is ANQGSEA. CDR3 length: 11 residues. Trimming pared 3 bases from V and 7 bases from J, leaving 7 bases between. CDR3 region: CSVERGNEQFF. For the CDR3, the DNA is TGCAGCGTTGAGAGAGGTAATGAGCAGTTCTTC.

This chain joins TRBV10-3 and TRBJ1-5; D uncertain. The CDR3 is 13 amino acids. V was clipped by 6 bases and J by 4 bases, with 10 bases between them. From germline, CDR1 is ENHRY and CDR2 SYGVKD. CDR3 sequence reads: CAISRELNQPQHF. CDR3 sequence (DNA): TGTGCCATCAGCCGGGAACTTAATCAGCCCCAGCATTTT.

This sequence joins TRBV6-5 and TRBJ1-1; tentatively, D is TRBD1 (6 bases). In germline, CDR1 is MNHEY, CDR2 SVGAGI. The CDR3 length is 15 residues. Trimming shortened V by 2 bases and J by 6 bases, and 16 bases separated the two germline ends. The CDR3 is CASSYGGVGQSEAFF. CDR3 DNA: TGTGCCAGCAGTTACGGAGGGGTTGGACAGTCTGAAGCTTTCTTT.

This clonotype was seen ten or more times. In nucleotides, the CDR3 is TGCGCCAGCAGCCAAGATCAAGCAGGTGGCTACACCTTC. Protein: CASSQDQAGGYTF. This rearrangement joins TRBV4-3 to TRBJ1-2; no definite D call. V lost 0 bases, J lost 7 bases, and 9 bases lay in between. From germline, CDR1 is LGHNA and CDR2 YSLEER. CDR3 length equals 13 residues.

This clonotype turned up a few times. This chain connects TRBV18 to TRBJ1-2; 7 positions agree with TRBD1. The CDR3 has 15 amino acids. Germline loops: CDR1 KGHSH, CDR2 LQKENI. V gave up 2 bases and J gave up 4 bases; unmatched junction bases: 7. In DNA, the CDR3 is TGTGCCAGCTCACCAACCCGGGACAGTCTCTATGGCTACACCTTC. It yields the protein CASSPTRDSLYGYTF.

This clonotype was observed a handful of times. The chain uses TRBV24-1 and TRBJ1-3; maybe TRBD1 (6 bases). Per germline, CDR1 KGHDR and CDR2 SFDVKD. The germline V and J ends were trimmed by 5 bases and 8 bases, with 9 bases remaining between them. CDR3 size: 12 residues. CDR3 region: CATSAEGDTIYF. CDR3 bases: TGTGCCACCAGTGCGGAGGGGGACACCATATATTTT.

The chain uses TRBV4-3 and TRBJ2-3, with D uncertain. This CDR3 spans 13 amino acids. With 0 bases removed from V and 5 bases from J, the gap between germline ends came to 6 bases. Germline values: CDR1 LGHNA, CDR2 YSLEER. For the CDR3, the DNA is TGCGCCAGCAGCCAAGACACGGTAGATACGCAGTATTTT. This gives the protein CASSQDTVDTQYF.

This clonotype has a handful of counts. The CDR3 nucleotides read TGTGCCAGCAGACCCACAGGGGCCCCATCCGAGCAGTACTTC. Its translation: CASRPTGAPSEQYF. V gene TRBV11-2 combines with J gene TRBJ2-7, with TRBD1 identical over 7 bases. Per germline, CDR1 SGHAT and CDR2 FQNNGV. Trimming at V came to 6 bases and at J to 6 bases, leaving 11 bases not matched to a gene. The CDR3 has 14 residues.

V usage is TRBV6-6 and J usage is TRBJ2-6; no definite D call. V lost 0 bases and J lost 7, with 19 bases in between. Germline CDR1 MNHNY, CDR2 SVGAGI (reference sequence). The CDR3 sequence is 18 residues long. The CDR3 loop is CASSYSRKTPLSANVLTF. The CDR3 DNA reads TGTGCCAGCAGTTACTCCCGGAAAACCCCTCTGTCAGCCAACGTCCTGACTTTC.

There are a few counts of this clonotype. The chain is built from TRBV20-1 and TRBJ2-5; 12 nucleotides line up with TRBD2. With V trimmed by 1 base and J by 2 bases, 5 bases remained unmatched. Per the germline V gene, CDR1 is DFQATT and CDR2 is SNEGSKA (reference sequence). The CDR3 extends over 16 amino acids. As DNA, the CDR3 is TGCAGTGCTAGAGTTCGGACTAGCGGGGTGCAAGAGACCCAGTACTTC. It codes for CSARVRTSGVQETQYF.

CDR3 in DNA: TGTGCCAGCAGCTTAGGGACTGTGGACAATCAGCCCCAGCATTTT. Translating it yields CASSLGTVDNQPQHF. This sequence joins TRBV7-8 and TRBJ1-5, with D unclear. This CDR3 has 15 residues. V was shortened by 1 base and J by 3 bases, with 10 bases between the two germline ends. Per germline, CDR1 SGHVS and CDR2 FQNEAQ. The variable domain in full, with the rest retrieved from reference TRBV7-8 and TRBJ1-5, is GAGVSQSPRYKVAKRGQDVALRCDPISGHVSLFWYQQALGQGPEFLTYFQNEAQLDKSGLPSDRFFAERPEGSVSTLKIQRTQQEDSAVYLCASSLGTVDNQPQHFGDGTRLSIL.

The chain combines TRBV2 with TRBJ2-7; weak D call: TRBD2 (6 bases). The CDR3 runs to 15 residues. V shed 8 bases and J shed 4 bases, with 21 bases lying between them. The germline CDR1 and CDR2 sequences are SNHLY and FYNNEI. The CDR3 spells CASGASAGNRYEQYF. The CDR3 DNA is TGTGCCAGCGGGGCTTCGGCGGGGAATCGGTACGAGCAGTACTTC.

The chain joins TRBV6-5 to TRBJ1-5; D ambiguous. The CDR3 is 13 amino acids. Trimming cost V 7 bases and J 4 bases, with 11 bases left between them. Germline V gene lookup returns CDR1 MNHEY and CDR2 SVGAGI. CDR3 region: CASKGRANQPQHF. The CDR3 nucleotides are TGTGCCAGCAAGGGAAGGGCAAATCAGCCCCAGCATTTT.

The rearrangement uses TRBV25-1 and TRBJ2-3, with 7 bases lining up with TRBD2. V lost 3 bases to trimming and J lost 2 bases; unmatched junction nucleotides: 8. Germline CDR1 is MGHDK and CDR2 is SYGVNS. The CDR3 consists of 16 residues. The chain's CDR3 is CASSDLSGRFTDTQYF. In DNA form, the CDR3 reads TGTGCCAGCAGTGATCTTAGCGGGCGGTTCACAGATACGCAGTATTTT.

This clonotype was found a few times. This chain uses TRBV11-2 with TRBJ2-6, with D tentatively TRBD1 (5 bases). The germline CDR1 and CDR2 sequences are SGHAT and FQNNGV. The CDR3 has 18 residues. The V gene lost 3 bases and the J gene lost 0 bases, with 15 bases spanning the gap. The CDR3 coding sequence is TGTGCCAGCAGCTTGCAACAGGTATCCTTCTCTGGGGCCAACGTCCTGACTTTC. Protein product: CASSLQQVSFSGANVLTF.

The chain employs TRBV11-2 and TRBJ2-3; maybe TRBD1 (7 bases). Germline V gene lookup returns CDR1 SGHAT and CDR2 FQNNGV. The CDR3 extends over 16 amino acids. Trimming took off 5 bases at V and 5 bases at J, with 20 bases between the two ends. The CDR3 region has the DNA TGTGCCAGCAGCCCAACCCAGGGGGGCCGGCGAGATACGCAGTATTTT. The encoded protein is CASSPTQGGRRDTQYF.